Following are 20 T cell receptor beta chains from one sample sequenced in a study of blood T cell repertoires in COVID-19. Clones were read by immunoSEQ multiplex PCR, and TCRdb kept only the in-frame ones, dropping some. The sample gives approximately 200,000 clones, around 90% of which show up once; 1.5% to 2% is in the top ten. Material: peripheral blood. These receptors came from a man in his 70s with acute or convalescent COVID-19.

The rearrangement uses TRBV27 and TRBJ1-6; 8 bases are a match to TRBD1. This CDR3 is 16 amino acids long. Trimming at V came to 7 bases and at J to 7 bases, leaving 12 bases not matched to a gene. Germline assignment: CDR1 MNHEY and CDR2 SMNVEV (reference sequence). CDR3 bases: TGTGCCAGCACCATCCGAGCGACAGGGGTGAATTCACCCCTCCACTTT. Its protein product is CASTIRATGVNSPLHF.

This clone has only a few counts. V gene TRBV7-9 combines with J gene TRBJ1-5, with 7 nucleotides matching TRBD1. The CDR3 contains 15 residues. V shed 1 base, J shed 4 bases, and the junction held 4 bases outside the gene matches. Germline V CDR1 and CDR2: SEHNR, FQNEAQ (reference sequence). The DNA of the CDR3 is TGTGCCAGCAGCTTAGGCGGGACAGAGAATCAGCCCCAGCATTTT. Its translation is CASSLGGTENQPQHF.

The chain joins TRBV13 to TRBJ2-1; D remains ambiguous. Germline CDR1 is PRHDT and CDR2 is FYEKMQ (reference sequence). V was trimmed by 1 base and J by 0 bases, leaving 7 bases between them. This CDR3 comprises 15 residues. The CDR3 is CASSLAGGSYNEQFF. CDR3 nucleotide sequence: TGTGCCAGCAGCTTAGCCGGCGGCTCCTACAATGAGCAGTTCTTC.

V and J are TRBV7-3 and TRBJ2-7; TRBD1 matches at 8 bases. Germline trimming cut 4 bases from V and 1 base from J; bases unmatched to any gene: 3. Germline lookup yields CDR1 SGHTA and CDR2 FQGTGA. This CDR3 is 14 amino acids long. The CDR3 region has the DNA TGTGCCAGCAGCTCCGGGACAGGATCCTACGAGCAGTACTTC. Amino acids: CASSSGTGSYEQYF.

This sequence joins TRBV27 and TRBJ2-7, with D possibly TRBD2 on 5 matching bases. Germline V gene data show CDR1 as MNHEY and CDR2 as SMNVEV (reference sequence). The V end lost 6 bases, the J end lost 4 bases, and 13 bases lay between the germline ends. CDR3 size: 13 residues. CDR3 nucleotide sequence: TGTGCCAGCAGCCTGTCGTGGAGGTACGAGCAGTACTTC. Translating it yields CASSLSWRYEQYF.

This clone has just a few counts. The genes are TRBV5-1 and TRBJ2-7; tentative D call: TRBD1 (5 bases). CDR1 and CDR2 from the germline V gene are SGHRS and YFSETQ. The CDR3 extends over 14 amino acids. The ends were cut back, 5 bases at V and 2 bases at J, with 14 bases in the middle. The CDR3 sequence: CASSQDSPTYEQYF. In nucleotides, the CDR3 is TGCGCCAGCAGTCAAGACAGCCCCACCTACGAGCAGTACTTC. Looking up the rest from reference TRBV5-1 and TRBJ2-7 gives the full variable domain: KAGVTQTPRYLIKTRGQQVTLSCSPISGHRSVSWYQQTPGQGLQFLFEYFSETQRNKGNFPGRFSGRQFSNSRSEMNVSTLELGDSALYLCASSQDSPTYEQYFGPGTRLTVT.

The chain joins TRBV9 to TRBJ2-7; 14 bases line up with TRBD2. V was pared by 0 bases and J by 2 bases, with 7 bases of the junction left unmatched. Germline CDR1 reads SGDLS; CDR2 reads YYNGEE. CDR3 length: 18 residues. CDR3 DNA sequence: TGTGCCAGCAGCGTAGCCCCGGGGACTAGCGGGAGTGCCTACGAGCAGTACTTC. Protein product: CASSVAPGTSGSAYEQYF.

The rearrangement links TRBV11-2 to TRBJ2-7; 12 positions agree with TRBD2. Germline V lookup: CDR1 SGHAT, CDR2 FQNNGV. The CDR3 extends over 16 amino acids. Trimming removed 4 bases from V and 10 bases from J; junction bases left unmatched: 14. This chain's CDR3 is CASSSPRLAGVSLQYF. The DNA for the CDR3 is TGTGCCAGCAGCTCCCCCAGACTAGCGGGAGTTTCGCTCCAGTACTTC.

The CDR3 nucleotides read TGTGCCAGCAGTCCAGGGTGGGGACAGGGAAACACTGAAGCTTTCTTT. This sequence encodes CASSPGWGQGNTEAFF. V and J are TRBV27 and TRBJ1-1, with 9 bases identical to TRBD1. The CDR3 is made up of 16 amino acids. Germline assignment: CDR1 MNHEY and CDR2 SMNVEV (reference sequence). J gave up 2 bases and V 5 bases, and 9 bases lay outside the gene matches.

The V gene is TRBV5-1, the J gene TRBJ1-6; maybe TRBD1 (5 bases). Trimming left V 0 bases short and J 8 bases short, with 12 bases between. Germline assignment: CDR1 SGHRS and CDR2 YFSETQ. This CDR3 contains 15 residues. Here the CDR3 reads CASSLVQGSHSPLHF. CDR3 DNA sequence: TGCGCCAGCAGCTTGGTTCAGGGCTCCCATTCACCCCTCCACTTT.

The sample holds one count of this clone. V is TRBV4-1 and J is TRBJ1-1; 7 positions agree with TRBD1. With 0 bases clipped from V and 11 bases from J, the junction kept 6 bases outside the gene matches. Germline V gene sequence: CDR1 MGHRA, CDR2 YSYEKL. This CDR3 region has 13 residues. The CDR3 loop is CASSQDRGLVAFF. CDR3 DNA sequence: TGCGCCAGCAGCCAAGACAGGGGGTTGGTGGCTTTCTTT.

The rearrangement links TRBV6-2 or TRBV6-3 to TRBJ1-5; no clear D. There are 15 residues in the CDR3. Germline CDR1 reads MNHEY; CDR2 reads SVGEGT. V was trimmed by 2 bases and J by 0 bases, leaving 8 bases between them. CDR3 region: CASSYTVYSNQPQHF. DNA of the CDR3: TGTGCCAGCAGTTACACCGTCTATAGCAATCAGCCCCAGCATTTT.

CDR3 loop: CASSLRLASGEQYF. The CDR3, as DNA: TGTGCCAGCTCACTACGACTAGCGTCGGGCGAGCAGTACTTC. The rearrangement uses TRBV6-5 and TRBJ2-7; 8 bases align to TRBD2. CDR3 size: 14 residues. J was trimmed by 6 bases and V by 8 bases; bases with no gene match: 12. The germline gives CDR1 MNHEY, CDR2 SVGAGI.

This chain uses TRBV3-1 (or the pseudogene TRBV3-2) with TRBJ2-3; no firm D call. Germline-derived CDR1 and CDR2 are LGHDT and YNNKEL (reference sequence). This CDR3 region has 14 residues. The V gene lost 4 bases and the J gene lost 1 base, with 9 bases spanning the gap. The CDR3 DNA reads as TGTGCCAGCAGCCTTATGGGCGGCACAGATACGCAGTATTTT. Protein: CASSLMGGTDTQYF.

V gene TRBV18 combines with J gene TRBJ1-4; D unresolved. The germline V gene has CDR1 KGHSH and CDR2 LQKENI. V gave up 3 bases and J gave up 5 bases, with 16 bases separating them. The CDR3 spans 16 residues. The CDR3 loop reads CASSPNMPGTNEKLFF. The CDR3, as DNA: TGTGCCAGCTCACCGAATATGCCAGGCACCAATGAAAAACTGTTTTTT.

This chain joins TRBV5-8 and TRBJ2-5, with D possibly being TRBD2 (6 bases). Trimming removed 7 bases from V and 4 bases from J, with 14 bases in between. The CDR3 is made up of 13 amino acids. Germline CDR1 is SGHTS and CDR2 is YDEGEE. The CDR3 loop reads CASGFQGLETQYF. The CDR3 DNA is TGTGCCAGCGGTTTCCAGGGACTAGAGACCCAGTACTTC. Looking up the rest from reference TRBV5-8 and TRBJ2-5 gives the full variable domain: EAGVTQSPTHLIKTRGQQATLRCSPISGHTSVYWYQQALGLGLQFLLWYDEGEERNRGNFPPRFSGRQFPNYSSELNVNALELEDSALYLCASGFQGLETQYFGPGTRLLVL.

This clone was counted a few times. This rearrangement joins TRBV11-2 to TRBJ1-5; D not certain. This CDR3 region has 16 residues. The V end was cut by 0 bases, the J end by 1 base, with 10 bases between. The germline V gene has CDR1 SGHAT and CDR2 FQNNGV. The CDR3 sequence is CASSLEGSSSNQPQHF. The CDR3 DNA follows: TGTGCCAGCAGCTTAGAAGGGAGCTCGAGCAATCAGCCCCAGCATTTT.

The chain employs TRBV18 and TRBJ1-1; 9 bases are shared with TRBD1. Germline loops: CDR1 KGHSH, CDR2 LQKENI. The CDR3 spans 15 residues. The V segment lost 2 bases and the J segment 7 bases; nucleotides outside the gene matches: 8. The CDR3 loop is CASSPVTGGKFEAFF. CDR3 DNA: TGTGCCAGCTCACCAGTAACAGGGGGCAAATTTGAAGCTTTCTTT.

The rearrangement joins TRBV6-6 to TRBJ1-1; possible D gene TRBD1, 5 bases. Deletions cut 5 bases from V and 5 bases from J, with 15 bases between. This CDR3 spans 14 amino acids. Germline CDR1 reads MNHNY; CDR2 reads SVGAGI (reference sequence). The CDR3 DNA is TGTGCCAGCAGTAAACGCGGGAGGGGAACTGAAGCTTTCTTT. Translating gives CASSKRGRGTEAFF.

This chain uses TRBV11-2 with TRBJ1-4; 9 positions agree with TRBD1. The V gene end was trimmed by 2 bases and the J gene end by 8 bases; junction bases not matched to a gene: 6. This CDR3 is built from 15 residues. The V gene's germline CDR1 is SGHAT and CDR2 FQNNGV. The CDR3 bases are TGTGCCAGCAGCTTAAACAGGGGGCGCAGGGAAAAACTGTTTTTT. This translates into CASSLNRGRREKLFF.